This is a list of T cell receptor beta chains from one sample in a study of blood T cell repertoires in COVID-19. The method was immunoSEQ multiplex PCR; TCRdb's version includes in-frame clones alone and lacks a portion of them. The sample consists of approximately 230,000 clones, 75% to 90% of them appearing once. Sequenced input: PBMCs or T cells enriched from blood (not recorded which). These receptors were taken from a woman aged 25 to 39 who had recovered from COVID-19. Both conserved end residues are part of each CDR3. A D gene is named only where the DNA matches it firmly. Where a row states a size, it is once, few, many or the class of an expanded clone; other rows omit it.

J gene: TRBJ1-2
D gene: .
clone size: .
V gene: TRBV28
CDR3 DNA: TGTGCCAGCAGTATCATCAAGCAGGGGCCAAGGGGCTACACCTTC
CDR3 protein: CASSIIKQGPRGYTF

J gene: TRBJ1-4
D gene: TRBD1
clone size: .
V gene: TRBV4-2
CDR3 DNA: TGTGCCAGCAGCCGCGTTCAGGCAGGACAGGGCAATGAAAAACTGTTTTTT
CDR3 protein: CASSRVQAGQGNEKLFF

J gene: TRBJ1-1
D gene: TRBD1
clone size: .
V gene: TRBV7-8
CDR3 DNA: TGTGCCAGCAACGTACAGGGGGCGAGAACTGAAGCTTTCTTT
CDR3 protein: CASNVQGARTEAFF

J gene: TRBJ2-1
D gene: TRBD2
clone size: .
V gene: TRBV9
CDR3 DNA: TGTGCCAGCACAACTAGCGGGAGCTCCTACAATGAGCAGTTCTTC
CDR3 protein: CASTTSGSSYNEQFF

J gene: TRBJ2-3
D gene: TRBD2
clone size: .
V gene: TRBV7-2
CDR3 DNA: TGTGCCAGCAGCCTTCAGACTAGCGGGAGTAGCACAGATACGCAGTATTTT
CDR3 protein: CASSLQTSGSSTDTQYF

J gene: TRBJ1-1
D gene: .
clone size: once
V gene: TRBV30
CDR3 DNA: TGTGCCTGGAGTCAGCGCTCTTTGAGTGAAGCTTTCTTT
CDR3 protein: CAWSQRSLSEAFF

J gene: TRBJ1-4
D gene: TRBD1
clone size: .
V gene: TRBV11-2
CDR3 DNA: TGTGCCAGCAGCGACAGGGCAATTAATGAAAAACTGTTTTTT
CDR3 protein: CASSDRAINEKLFF

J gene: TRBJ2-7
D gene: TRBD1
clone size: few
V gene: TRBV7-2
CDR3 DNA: TGTGCCAGCAGCAGGACAGGGCAGTCCTACGAGCAGTACTTC
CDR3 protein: CASSRTGQSYEQYF

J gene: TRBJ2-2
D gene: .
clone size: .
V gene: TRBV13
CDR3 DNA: TGTGCCAGCAGCTTAGGCCAAGCAGGGCTTGACGGGGAGCTGTTTTTT
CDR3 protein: CASSLGQAGLDGELFF

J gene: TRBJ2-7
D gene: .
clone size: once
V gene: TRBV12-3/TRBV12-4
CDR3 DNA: TGTGCCAGCAGTCTGAGGGGGGGCCACGAGCAGTACTTC
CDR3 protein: CASSLRGGHEQYF

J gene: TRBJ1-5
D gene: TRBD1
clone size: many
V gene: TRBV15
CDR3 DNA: TGTGCCACCCTGGCAGGGGGATATAGCAATCAGCCCCAGCATTTT
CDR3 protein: CATLAGGYSNQPQHF

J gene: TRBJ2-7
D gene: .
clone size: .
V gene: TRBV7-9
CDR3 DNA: TGTGCCAGCAGCTCCCAGGAGGCTTCTCACTACGAGCAGTACTTC
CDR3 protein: CASSSQEASHYEQYF

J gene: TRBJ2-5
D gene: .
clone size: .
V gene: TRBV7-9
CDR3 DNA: TGTGCCAGCAGCTACATCGGGGATCCGGAGACCCAGTACTTC
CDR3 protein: CASSYIGDPETQYF

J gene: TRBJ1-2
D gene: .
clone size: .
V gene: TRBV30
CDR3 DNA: TGTGCCTGGAGTGGATTTACTAGAATTTCTAACTATGGCTACACCTTC
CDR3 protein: CAWSGFTRISNYGYTF

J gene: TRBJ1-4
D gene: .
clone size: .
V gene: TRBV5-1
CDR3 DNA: TGCGCCAGCAGCTTGGATCCCCGGGCAACTAATGAAAAACTGTTTTTT
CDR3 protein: CASSLDPRATNEKLFF

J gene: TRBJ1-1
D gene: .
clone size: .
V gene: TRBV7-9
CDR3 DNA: TGTGCCAGCAGCCAGATGGCAGGGACTGAAGCTTTCTTT
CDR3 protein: CASSQMAGTEAFF

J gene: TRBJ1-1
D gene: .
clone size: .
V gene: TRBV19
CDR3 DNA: TGTGCCAGTAGTAGAGCTTTGGCTGAAGCTTTCTTT
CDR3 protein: CASSRALAEAFF

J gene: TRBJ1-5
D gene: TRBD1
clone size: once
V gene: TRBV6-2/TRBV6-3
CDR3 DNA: TGTGCCAGCAGTTCAACAGGGGCGAGGATTAGCAATCAGCCCCAGCATTTT
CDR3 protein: CASSSTGARISNQPQHF

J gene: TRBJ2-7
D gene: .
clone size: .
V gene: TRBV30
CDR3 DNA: TGTGCGGCGGAAATCAACAGGGAAATCGACGAGCAGTACTTC
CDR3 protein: CAAEINREIDEQYF

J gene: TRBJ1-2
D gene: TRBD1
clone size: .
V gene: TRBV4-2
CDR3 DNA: TGTGCCAGCAGCCAGGCAGGGGTTGGGCCAGGGGGCGAGACTGGCTACACCTTC
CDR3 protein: CASSQAGVGPGGETGYTF

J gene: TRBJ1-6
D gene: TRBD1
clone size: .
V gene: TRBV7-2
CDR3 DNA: TGTGCCAGCAGCTTAGTAGGGACAGCGAATTCACCCCTCCACTTT
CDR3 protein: CASSLVGTANSPLHF

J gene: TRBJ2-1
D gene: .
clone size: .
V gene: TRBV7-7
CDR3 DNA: TGTGCTAGCAGCTCCAGACGGAGGCCCTACAATGAGCAGTTCTTC
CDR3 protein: CASSSRRRPYNEQFF

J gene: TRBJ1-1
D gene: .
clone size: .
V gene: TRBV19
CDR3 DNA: TGTGCCAGTAGTATAGTCGACACCGCCACTGAAGCTTTCTTT
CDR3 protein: CASSIVDTATEAFF

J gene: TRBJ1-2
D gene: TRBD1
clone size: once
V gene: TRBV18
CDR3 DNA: TGTGCCAGCTCACCGGGGGACAGCAACTATGGCTACACCTTC
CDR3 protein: CASSPGDSNYGYTF

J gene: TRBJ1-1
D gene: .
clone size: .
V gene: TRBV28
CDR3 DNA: TGTGCCAGCAGCCCCCGTGGGAGGGTTTTAAACACTGAAGCTTTCTTT
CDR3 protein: CASSPRGRVLNTEAFF

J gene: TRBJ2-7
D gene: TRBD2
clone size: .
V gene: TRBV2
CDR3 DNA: TGTGCCAGCAGTCAACTAGCGGGAGGGTCCTACGAGCAGTACTTC
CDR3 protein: CASSQLAGGSYEQYF

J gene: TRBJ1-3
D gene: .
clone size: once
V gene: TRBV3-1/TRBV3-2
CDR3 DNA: TGTGCCAGCAGCCACTTCCAGGGAAGGGACACCATATATTTT
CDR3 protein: CASSHFQGRDTIYF